Following are 12 T cell receptor beta chains from one sample sequenced in a study of shared clonotypes between healthy human individuals. CD45RO-negative, CCR7-positively selected cells formed the naive CD8 fraction, excluding terminally differentiated effector memory CD45RA+ cells. Libraries were prepared by immunoSEQ multiplex PCR; TCRdb keeps only in-frame clonotypes and omits some of them. The repertoire has 550,000 to 650,000 clones, approximately 96% of them found once; the top ten carry about 0.12%. Specimen: naive CD8+ T cells sorted from blood. The receptor set was obtained from a woman aged 30 to 39 in good health.

Of note for this clone: The same CDR3 arises from other DNA sequences in this sample as well. This chain connects TRBV30 to TRBJ2-2, with a tentative D call TRBD1 (5 bases). V lost 5 bases and J lost 1, with 8 bases in between. The germline gives CDR1 GTSNPN, CDR2 SVGIG (reference sequence). CDR3 size: 13 residues. CDR3 loop: CAWGTGNTGELFF. CDR3 nucleotide sequence: TGTGCCTGGGGTACAGGGAACACCGGGGAGCTGTTTTTT. The full variable domain, in which reference TRBV30 and TRBJ2-2 provide the parts outside the CDR3, is SQTIHQWPATLVQPVGSPLSLECTVEGTSNPNLYWYRQAAGRGLQLLFYSVGIGQISSEVPQNLSASRPQDRQFILSSKKLLLSDSGFYLCAWGTGNTGELFFGEGSRLTVL.

The V and J genes are TRBV7-8 and TRBJ2-1; 13 nucleotides match TRBD2. Germline values: CDR1 SGHVS, CDR2 FQNEAQ. Trimming at V came to 1 base and at J to 2 bases, leaving 2 bases not matched to a gene. The CDR3 sequence is 17 residues long. CDR3 loop: CASSLVGTSGAYNEQFF. CDR3 sequence (DNA): TGTGCCAGCAGCTTAGTTGGGACTAGCGGGGCCTACAATGAGCAGTTCTTC. Full variable domain (missing parts from reference TRBV7-8 and TRBJ2-1): GAGVSQSPRYKVAKRGQDVALRCDPISGHVSLFWYQQALGQGPEFLTYFQNEAQLDKSGLPSDRFFAERPEGSVSTLKIQRTQQEDSAVYLCASSLVGTSGAYNEQFFGPGTRLTVL.

V is TRBV9 and J is TRBJ2-5; 7 nucleotides match TRBD1. Looked up from germline, CDR1 is SGDLS and CDR2 is YYNGEE. CDR3 size: 14 residues. The trim removed 3 bases at V and 4 bases at J, leaving 6 bases unmatched. The CDR3 DNA is TGTGCCAGCAGCGCAACGACAGGGTTAGAGACCCAGTACTTC. Encoded protein: CASSATTGLETQYF.

DNA of the CDR3: TGTGCCAGCAGTTATTCGGCGTGTGTCGAGGGAAGTCAGCCCCAGCATTTT. This gives the protein CASSYSACVEGSQPQHF. The chain links TRBV6-9 to TRBJ1-5; no reliable D call. V dropped 0 bases and J dropped 6 bases, with 18 bases sitting between them. The CDR3 has 17 amino acids. Germline values: CDR1 MNHGY, CDR2 SVAAGI.

The chain employs TRBV9 and TRBJ1-1; D remains ambiguous. The germline gives CDR1 SGDLS, CDR2 YYNGEE. The CDR3 has 14 amino acids. Trimming left V 4 bases short and J 3 bases short, with 13 bases between. CDR3 nucleotides: TGTGCCAGCAGCCTACCGTTTGGGGACACTGAAGCTTTCTTT. Protein product: CASSLPFGDTEAFF. The full variable domain, completed using reference TRBV9 and TRBJ1-1, is DSGVTQTPKHLITATGQRVTLRCSPRSGDLSVYWYQQSLDQGLQFLIQYYNGEERAKGNILERFSAQQFPDLHSELNLSSLELGDSALYFCASSLPFGDTEAFFGQGTRLTVV.

A single count supports this clone. J is TRBJ1-2 and V is TRBV6-5; possible D gene TRBD1, 5 bases. V was trimmed by 0 bases and J by 8 bases, leaving 13 bases between them. This CDR3 comprises 14 residues. Looked up from germline, CDR1 is MNHEY and CDR2 is SVGAGI. CDR3 nucleotide sequence: TGTGCCAGCAGTTACTCGGGGCCTCTTAACGGCTACACCTTC. Protein product: CASSYSGPLNGYTF.

The chain joins TRBV6-6 to TRBJ2-3, with 7 nucleotides matching TRBD1. V dropped 6 bases and J dropped 1; count of bases not matched to a gene: 4. CDR3 length: 14 amino acids. Germline values: CDR1 MNHNY, CDR2 SVGAGI (reference sequence). The CDR3 DNA reads as TGTGCCAGCAGCACCGGGACAGGCACAGATACGCAGTATTTT. It codes for CASSTGTGTDTQYF.

This chain connects TRBV28 to TRBJ2-1; D remains unclear. Germline V gives CDR1 MDHEN, CDR2 SYDVKM. This CDR3 has 15 amino acids. Deletions cut 4 bases from V and 6 bases from J, with 16 bases between. The CDR3 DNA is TGTGCCAGCAGTTGGCTGCCCGTGATTGGCAATGAGCAGTTCTTC. This sequence encodes CASSWLPVIGNEQFF.

Worth noting for this clone: The same CDR3 is also encoded by other DNA sequences in this sample. The CDR3 bases are TGTGCCAGCAGCTGGGACGGAAGCTCCTACGAGCAGTACTTC. Its translation: CASSWDGSSYEQYF. The genes are TRBV5-4 and TRBJ2-7; either TRBD1 or TRBD2 may fit D (5 bases each). The CDR3 is 14 residues long. Germline CDR1 is SGHNT and CDR2 is YYREEE (reference sequence). Trimming stripped 3 bases from V and 0 bases from J, with 10 bases between.

J is TRBJ2-7 and V is TRBV4-1, with a possible D match to TRBD2 (6 bases). V was cut by 2 bases and J by 2 bases, with 19 bases left in between. Germline CDR1 reads MGHRA; CDR2 reads YSYEKL. CDR3 length equals 17 residues. In nucleotides, the CDR3 is TGCGCCAGCAGCCAACTCGTCGCGGGATTATGGGCCTACGAGCAGTACTTC. It translates to CASSQLVAGLWAYEQYF.

The V call is TRBV6-6, the J call TRBJ2-7; 9 bases line up with TRBD1. From germline, CDR1 is MNHNY and CDR2 SVGAGI (reference sequence). With 6 bases clipped from V and 5 bases from J, the junction kept 8 bases outside the gene matches. The length of the CDR3 is 14 residues. This CDR3 reads CASRTGTGSDEQYF. The CDR3 nucleotides read TGTGCCAGCAGGACCGGGACAGGGAGCGACGAGCAGTACTTC.

The chain combines TRBV4-1 with TRBJ2-5, with 9 bases fitting TRBD2. The end of the DNA is better explained by TRBJ2-7, so the J call may be wrong. The CDR3 is made up of 14 amino acids. Per the germline V gene, CDR1 is MGHRA and CDR2 is YSYEKL. CDR3 DNA: TGCGCCAGCAGCCAGGGACTAGCCCTCTACGAGCAGTACTTC. Its protein product is CASSQGLALYEQYF.